This is a list of T cell receptor beta chains from one sample in a study of T cells in Graves' hyperthyroidism and ophthalmopathy. TCRdb reprocessed the multiplex PCR reads with MiXCR, giving one entry per CDR3 protein. The sample contains around 300,000 distinct CDR3 sequences, approximately 15% of which appear only once. The specimen sequenced was blood. The source is a woman aged 25 to 39 with Graves' hyperthyroidism. Both conserved end residues are part of each CDR3. The listing skips clone size in some rows; elsewhere it reads once, few, many or a size class.

clone_size v_call cdr3_aa
many TRBV20-1 CSARVSMAGHSEQYF
- TRBV12-3/TRBV12-4 CASSLGSANNYEQFF
many TRBV12-3/TRBV12-4 CASSPGQGARETQYF
many TRBV7-9 CASSVSLTGELFF
- TRBV2 CASREPGANVLTF
many TRBV20-1 CSASLDRAYNEQFF
few TRBV11-2 CASSLVPRTETQYF
many TRBV28 CASTSAGRDFQREQYF
- TRBV29-1 CSVTENYEQYF
many TRBV15 CATSRTGWDQPQHF
once TRBV29-1 CSVLAGGDEQFF
many TRBV24-1 CATSAASNSYEQYF
- TRBV18 CASSPRVSSLDADTQYF
many TRBV5-1 CASSLVLAGGPGYEQYF
many TRBV7-9 CASGPPLAGGTNNEQFF
many TRBV11-2 CASSLWGAGYTF
- TRBV14 CASSQGDWITEAFF
many TRBV19 CASSTGPQPQHF
- TRBV7-9 CASTGGVSSYNEQFF
- TRBV7-9 CASSLRADYEQYF
many TRBV3-1 CASSPVAGLTEAFF
many TRBV7-2 CASSLDRSRGLETQYF
few TRBV20-1 CSARFIEVYGYTF
- TRBV11-2 CASSDKYKQETQYF
many TRBV12-3/TRBV12-4 CASSLEGRGTGELFF
many TRBV7-8 CASSLPGPWSQSNNEQFF
many TRBV12-3/TRBV12-4 CASSLRQNYGYTF
many TRBV14 CASGGLLEETQYF
many TRBV10-3 CAISGGLAEEQYF
many TRBV11-1 CASSSRQGEETQYF
- TRBV27 CAAAPNAGNQPQHF
few TRBV5-1 CASRGTGNSPLHF
few TRBV9 CASSVGVRGSSYNEQFF
few TRBV11-3 CASSPLAGGGELFF
many TRBV10-3 CAISRTNEQFF
- TRBV15 CATSPRDYNEQFF
- TRBV30 CAWSVRTYSGNTIYF
many TRBV6-1 CASRTGLAADTQYF
- TRBV28 CASISARWGAGELFF
few TRBV4-1 CASSQVLLETQYF
- TRBV6-1 CASSYYQGASLDSQPQHF
- TRBV30 CAWKGGRNTEAFF
many TRBV7-2 CASSPRFDSSESGYEQYF
many TRBV7-2 CASSLAEGQGLGYTF
few TRBV6-6 CASSYLPREGSDTQYF
few TRBV7-9 CASSFPLGRTPNTEAFF
- TRBV19 CASSGGQNHEKLFF
once TRBV12-3/TRBV12-4 CASRGPPRDTQYF
- TRBV15 CATSRGTGTHTTYEQYF
- TRBV9 CASSVSSSSYEQYF
many TRBV30 CARRQGDETQYF